This T cell receptor beta chain was recorded in a study of T-cell reconstitution after alpha-beta-depleted transplantation in children. There are many counts of this clonotype. The V gene lost 2 bases and the J gene lost 8 bases, with 10 bases spanning the gap. Looked up from germline, CDR1 is DFQATT and CDR2 is SNEGSKA (reference sequence). CDR3 length: 12 residues. Unique molecular identifiers were incorporated into the prepared TCRbeta library. MiXCR, applied by TCRdb to the PCR reads, yields one record per CDR3 protein. The table lists 90,000 to 95,000 distinct CDR3 sequences, 12% of them singletons, with approximately 15% in the top ten.

V gene TRBV20-1 combines with J gene TRBJ1-5; tentative D call: TRBD1 (6 bases). The clonotype was recovered from a human donor who donated a stem cell graft to a child with inherited bone marrow failure. Specimen: PBMCs from the stem cell graft donor, collected from the stem cell graft. The CDR3, as DNA: TGCAGTGCTAGATTAGGGGGGGAGCCCCAGCATTTT. Its translation: CSARLGGEPQHF.